The 5 T cell receptor beta chains presented below share a single source sample, sequenced in a study of blood T cell repertoires in COVID-19. Some clones are missing from TCRdb's copy, which holds only in-frame ones; the method was immunoSEQ multiplex PCR. The sample carries 130,000 to 150,000 clones, approximately 80% recorded once. Sequenced material: peripheral blood. The source is a man between 65 and 85 years old who had recovered from COVID-19.

This clone was picked up one time. This chain connects TRBV9 to TRBJ2-5, with a possible D match to TRBD1 (6 bases). The CDR3 runs 14 residues. The V gene lost 1 base and the J gene lost 1 base, with 8 bases spanning the gap. Germline CDR1 reads SGDLS; CDR2 reads YYNGEE. This CDR3 is CASSVMDSQETQYF. CDR3 sequence (DNA): TGTGCCAGCAGCGTAATGGACAGCCAAGAGACCCAGTACTTC.

This rearrangement joins TRBV19 to TRBJ2-1, with 10 positions matching TRBD2. There are 14 residues in the CDR3. CDR1 LNHDA and CDR2 SQIVND come from the germline V gene (reference sequence). Losses at the gene ends were 7 bases for V and 9 bases for J; bases not matched to a gene: 9. CDR3 in amino acids: CASMQLAGIPEQFF. The DNA of the CDR3 is TGTGCCAGTATGCAACTAGCGGGAATACCTGAGCAGTTCTTC.

The chain employs TRBV30 and TRBJ2-5; 7 nucleotides align to TRBD2. CDR3 length: 13 amino acids. Germline values: CDR1 GTSNPN, CDR2 SVGIG (reference sequence). The V and J ends lost 8 bases and 2 bases, in that order; junction bases with no gene match: 8. The CDR3 region has the DNA TGTGCCGGGCGTACTAGCGTTCAAGAGACCCAGTACTTC. Its translation: CAGRTSVQETQYF.

The V and J genes are TRBV11-2 and TRBJ2-3; no reliable D call. Germline assignment: CDR1 SGHAT and CDR2 FQNNGV. CDR3 length: 16 amino acids. The V end was cut by 1 base, the J end by 4 bases, with 15 bases between. CDR3 sequence: CASSLGRNTRSDTQYF. The DNA of the CDR3 is TGTGCCAGCAGCTTAGGGCGGAACACCCGATCAGATACGCAGTATTTT.

The V gene is TRBV11-2, the J gene TRBJ1-6, with a possible D match to TRBD1 (6 bases). From germline, CDR1 is SGHAT and CDR2 FQNNGV. With 0 bases removed from V and 10 bases from J, the gap between germline ends came to 13 bases. The CDR3 is made up of 15 amino acids. The CDR3 loop reads CASSLDKQGPSPLHF. In DNA, the CDR3 is TGTGCCAGCAGCTTAGATAAGCAGGGGCCCTCACCCCTCCACTTT.